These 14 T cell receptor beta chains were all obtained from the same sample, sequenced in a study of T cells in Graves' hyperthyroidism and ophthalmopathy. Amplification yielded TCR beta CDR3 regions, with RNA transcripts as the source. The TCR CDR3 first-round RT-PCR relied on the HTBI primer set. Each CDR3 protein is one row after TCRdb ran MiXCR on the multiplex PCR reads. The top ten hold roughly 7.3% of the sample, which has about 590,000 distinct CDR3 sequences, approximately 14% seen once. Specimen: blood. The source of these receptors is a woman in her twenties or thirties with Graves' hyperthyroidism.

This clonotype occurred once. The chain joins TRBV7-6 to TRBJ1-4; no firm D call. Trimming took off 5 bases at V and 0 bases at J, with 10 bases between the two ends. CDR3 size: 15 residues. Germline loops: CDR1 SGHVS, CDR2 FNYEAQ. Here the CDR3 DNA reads TGTGCCAGCAGCCCGCAAGCCGCAACTAATGAAAAACTGTTTTTT. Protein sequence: CASSPQAATNEKLFF.

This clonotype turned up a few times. CDR3 amino acids: CASSLELGQGSYEQYF. CDR3 nucleotides: TGTGCCAGCAGCTTAGAATTGGGACAGGGGTCCTACGAGCAGTACTTC. The chain couples TRBV7-9 to TRBJ2-7; 10 bases fit TRBD1. Germline CDR1 SEHNR, CDR2 FQNEAQ (reference sequence). The CDR3 sequence is 16 residues long. Trimming at V came to 1 base and at J to 1 base, leaving 4 bases not matched to a gene. Together with reference TRBV7-9 and TRBJ2-7, the CDR3 gives the full variable domain: DTGVSQNPRHKITKRGQNVTFRCDPISEHNRLYWYRQTLGQGPEFLTYFQNEAQLEKSRLLSDRFSAERPKGSFSTLEIQRTEQGDSAMYLCASSLELGQGSYEQYFGPGTRLTVT.

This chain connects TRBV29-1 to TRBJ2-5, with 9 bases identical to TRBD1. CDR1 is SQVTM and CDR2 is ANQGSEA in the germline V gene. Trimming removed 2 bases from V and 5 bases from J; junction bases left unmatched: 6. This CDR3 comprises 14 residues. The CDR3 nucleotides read TGCAGCGTTGAAAGGGGACAGGGCGGGGAGACCCAGTACTTC. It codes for CSVERGQGGETQYF.

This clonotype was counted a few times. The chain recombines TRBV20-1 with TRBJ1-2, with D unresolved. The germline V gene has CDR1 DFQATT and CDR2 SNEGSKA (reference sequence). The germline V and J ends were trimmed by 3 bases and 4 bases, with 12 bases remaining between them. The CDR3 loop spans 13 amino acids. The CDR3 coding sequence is TGCAGTGCTAGCAGCAGAAATATCTATGGCTACACCTTC. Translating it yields CSASSRNIYGYTF.

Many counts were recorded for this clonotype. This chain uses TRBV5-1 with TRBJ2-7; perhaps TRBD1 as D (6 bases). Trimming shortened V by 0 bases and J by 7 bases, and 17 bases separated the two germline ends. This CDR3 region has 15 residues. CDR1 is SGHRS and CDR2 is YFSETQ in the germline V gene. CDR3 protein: CASSLGGQTSSEQYF. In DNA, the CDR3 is TGCGCCAGCAGCTTGGGCGGACAGACCTCGTCTGAGCAGTACTTC.

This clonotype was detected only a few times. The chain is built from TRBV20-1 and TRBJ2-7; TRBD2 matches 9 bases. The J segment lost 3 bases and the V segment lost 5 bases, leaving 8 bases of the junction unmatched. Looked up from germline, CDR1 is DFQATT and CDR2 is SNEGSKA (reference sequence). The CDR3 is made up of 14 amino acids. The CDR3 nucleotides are TGCAGTGCTCCAACTATAGCGGGAGTCTACGAGCAGTACTTC. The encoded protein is CSAPTIAGVYEQYF.

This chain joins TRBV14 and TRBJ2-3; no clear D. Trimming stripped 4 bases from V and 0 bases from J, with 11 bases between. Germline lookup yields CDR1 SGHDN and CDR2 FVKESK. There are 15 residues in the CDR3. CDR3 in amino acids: CASSPYLYSTDTQYF. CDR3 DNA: TGTGCCAGCAGCCCTTATTTATATAGCACAGATACGCAGTATTTT.

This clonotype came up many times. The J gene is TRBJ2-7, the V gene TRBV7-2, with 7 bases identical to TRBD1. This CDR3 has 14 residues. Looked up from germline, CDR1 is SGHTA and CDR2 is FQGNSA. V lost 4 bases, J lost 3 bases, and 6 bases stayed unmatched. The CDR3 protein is CASSWDSFDYEQYF. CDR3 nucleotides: TGTGCCAGCAGCTGGGACAGCTTTGACTACGAGCAGTACTTC.

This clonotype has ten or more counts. CDR3 region: CASTRTDDNQFF. The CDR3 DNA reads as TGTGCCAGCACAAGGACGGACGACAACCAGTTCTTC. V and J are TRBV7-9 and TRBJ2-1; no reliable D call. V was shortened by 7 bases and J by 13 bases, with 17 bases between the two germline ends. The CDR3 consists of 12 residues. Per the germline V gene, CDR1 is SEHNR and CDR2 is FQNEAQ (reference sequence).

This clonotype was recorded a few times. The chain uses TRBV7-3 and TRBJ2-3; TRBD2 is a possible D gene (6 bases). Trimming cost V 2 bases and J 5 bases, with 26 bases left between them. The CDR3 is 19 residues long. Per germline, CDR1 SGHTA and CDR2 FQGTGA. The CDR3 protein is CASSLDVGGAGGPIDTQYF. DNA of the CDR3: TGTGCCAGCAGCTTAGACGTCGGCGGTGCTGGAGGGCCGATAGATACGCAGTATTTT.

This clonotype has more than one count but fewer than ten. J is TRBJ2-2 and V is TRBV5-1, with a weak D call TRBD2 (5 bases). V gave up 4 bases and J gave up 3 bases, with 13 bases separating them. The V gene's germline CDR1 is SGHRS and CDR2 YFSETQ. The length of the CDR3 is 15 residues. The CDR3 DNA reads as TGCGCCAGCAGCCCGCCCTCTAGCTACACCGGGGAGCTGTTTTTT. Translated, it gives CASSPPSSYTGELFF.

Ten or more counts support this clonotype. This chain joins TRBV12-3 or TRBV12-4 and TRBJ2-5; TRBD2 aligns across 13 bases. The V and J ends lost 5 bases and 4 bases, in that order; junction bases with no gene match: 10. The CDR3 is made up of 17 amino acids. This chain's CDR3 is CASSPERLAGGGETQYF. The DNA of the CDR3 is TGTGCCAGCAGTCCGGAGAGACTAGCGGGAGGTGGAGAGACCCAGTACTTC.

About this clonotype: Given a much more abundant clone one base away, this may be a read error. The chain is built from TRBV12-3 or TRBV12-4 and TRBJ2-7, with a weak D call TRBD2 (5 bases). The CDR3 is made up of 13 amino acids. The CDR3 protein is CASSSSLAYGQYF. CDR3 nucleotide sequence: TGTGCCAGCAGTTCGTCTCTAGCCTACGGGCAGTACTTC.

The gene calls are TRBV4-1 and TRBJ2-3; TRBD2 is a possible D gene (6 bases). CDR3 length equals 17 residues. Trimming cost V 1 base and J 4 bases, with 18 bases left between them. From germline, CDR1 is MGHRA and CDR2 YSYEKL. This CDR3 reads CASSQGPEPTSPDTQYF. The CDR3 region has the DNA TGCGCCAGCAGCCAAGGACCGGAACCCACTAGCCCAGATACGCAGTATTTT.